The T cell receptor beta chain under discussion was sequenced for a study of graft-versus-host responses after intestinal transplantation. Study details: All recipients got anti-thymocyte globulin induction, then tacrolimus and steroids for 2 to 3 years. Study-level findings and limits: Declines in HvG clones occurring early post-transplant were associated with peak circulating GvH clone levels.

The CDR3 has 13 residues. The ends were cut back, 5 bases at V and 3 bases at J, with 10 bases in the middle. The germline V gene encodes CDR1 WNHNN and CDR2 SYGVQD (reference sequence). On this clone itself: Its antigen is as yet unknown.

Profiling relied on immunoSEQ multiplex PCR, and the TCRdb table lists in-frame clones only, not all of them. Among 150,000 or so clones listed, around 90% were seen once. The receptor was isolated from a human donor who received an intestinal transplant. This chain connects TRBV10-1 to TRBJ2-5, with D maybe TRBD1 (6 bases). This specimen was unstimulated CD4+ T cells sorted from spleen or lymph node cells, taken before intestinal transplant. CDR3 bases: TGCGCCAGCAGTCAGGCAGGGGAAGAGACCCAGTACTTC. It yields the protein CASSQAGEETQYF.